This T cell receptor (beta chain) was profiled in a study of human T cells and chemical hapten exposure. Study-wide context: Cases of alopecia areata, totalis or universalis occurred in a predominantly female patient group. Largely, small differences in pooled library volume made per-sample TCR yields vary. The study's findings and limits: Sensitizing with DPC caused no change in TCRs above 1 in 1000 frequency.

This clonotype has more than one count but fewer than ten. Antigen unknown. Time point defined: patch test 1, 2 weeks after DPC sensitization. Treatment noted: therapeutic diphenylcyclopropenone sensitization with weekly scalp DPC. TCRdb passed the RACE reads through MiXCR, listing each CDR3 protein once. The data show approximately 80,000 distinct CDR3 sequences, about 11% seen once. V lost 8 bases and J 3 bases, leaving 11 bases between the germline ends. The CDR3 spans 13 residues. Germline CDR1 is MNHNS and CDR2 is SASEGT. Sequences were derived from whole blood, sampled in connection with sensitization to the hapten diphenylcyclopropenone (DPC). The TCR was taken from a woman aged 45-65 years with alopecia areata. Some clones in this sample may be carry-over from other donors' samples. The chain employs TRBV6-1 and TRBJ2-1; D perhaps matches TRBD2 (5 bases). DNA of the CDR3: TGTGCCAGCTCCGGGATCAACTACAATGAGCAGTTCTTC. Its translation: CASSGINYNEQFF.